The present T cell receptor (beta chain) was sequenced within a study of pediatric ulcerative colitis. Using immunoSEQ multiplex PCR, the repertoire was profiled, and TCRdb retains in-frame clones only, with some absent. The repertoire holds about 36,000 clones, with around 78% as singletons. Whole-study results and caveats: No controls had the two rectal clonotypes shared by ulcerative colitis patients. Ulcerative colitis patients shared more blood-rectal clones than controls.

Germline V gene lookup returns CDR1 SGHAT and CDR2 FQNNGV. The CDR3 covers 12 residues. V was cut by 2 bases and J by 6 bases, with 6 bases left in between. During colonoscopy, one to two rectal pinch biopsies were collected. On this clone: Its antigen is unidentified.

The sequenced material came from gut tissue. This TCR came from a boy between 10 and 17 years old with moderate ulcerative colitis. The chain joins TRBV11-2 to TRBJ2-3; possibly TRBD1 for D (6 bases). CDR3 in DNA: TGTGCCAGCAGCTTAACAGGGGATACGCAGTATTTT. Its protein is CASSLTGDTQYF.